The source of this T cell receptor beta chain is a study of shared clonotypes between healthy human individuals. The CDR3 extends over 18 amino acids. V was trimmed by 3 bases and J by 3 bases, leaving 21 bases between them. CDR1 is SGDLS, CDR2 YYNGEE, per germline. As for this clone: Antigen: not known.

Whole-study findings and limits: Among donors, sharing of clonotypes was expected to be affected by sequencing depth. The study found about 5% of naive CD4 clonotypes shared across a handful of donors. The genetic and exposure-history diversity represented was limited by few donors. Generally, naive subsets came out with larger estimated richness than memory subsets.

The repertoire was sequenced with immunoSEQ multiplex PCR; TCRdb's copy has only in-frame clones and lacks some. The profile covers almost 700,000 clones, with about 90% appearing a single time and roughly 22% taken by the ten largest. As defined, naive CD8 cells were CD45RO-negative and positively selected for CCR7, with terminally differentiated effector memory CD45RA+ cells excluded. V is TRBV9 and J is TRBJ2-2; TRBD2 is a possible D gene (5 bases). The receptor was derived from a young man in good health. The specimen was naive CD8+ T cells sorted from blood. CDR3 sequence: CASSASAVPAVDTGELFF. In DNA form, the CDR3 reads TGTGCCAGCAGCGCCTCGGCCGTCCCAGCGGTCGACACCGGGGAGCTGTTTTTT. Complete variable domain (other parts from reference TRBV9 and TRBJ2-2): DSGVTQTPKHLITATGQRVTLRCSPRSGDLSVYWYQQSLDQGLQFLIQYYNGEERAKGNILERFSAQQFPDLHSELNLSSLELGDSALYFCASSASAVPAVDTGELFFGEGSRLTVL.